What follows describes a single T cell receptor (beta chain). No antigen is known for it. The input lacks base qualities; no much larger clone sits a single base away. The CDR3 goes from the cysteine to the phenylalanine over 16 residues. Only the CDR3 part of the read is kept: 48 bases, read in frame from the first base. The germline V gene encodes CDR1 SGHDN and CDR2 FVKESK. Trimming removed 0 bases from V and 0 bases from J, leaving 11 bases between the germline ends. The data are from a study of control samples from healthy donors and cancer patients (dated by TCRdb to 2019 to 2021). The library was produced with the immunoSEQ multiplex PCR assay. The immuneACCESS repertoire file appears here via TCRdb, limited to in-frame rearrangements. These files lack a portion of the clones; in checked studies, under half of the deficit traces to unresolved V genes, and the cause of the others is not known. This sample comprises around 150,000 clones, around nine tenths of them detected only once. Together, the top ten hold around 12% of the sample.

Rearrangement joined TRBV14 to TRBJ1-1; no D gene is confidently identified. This TCR was sampled from a young man in good health. The sample comprised blood. The CDR3 region: CASSQESPGLNTEAFF. In nucleotide form, the sequence is TGTGCCAGCAGCCAAGAATCCCCCGGGCTGAACACTGAAGCTTTCTTT.